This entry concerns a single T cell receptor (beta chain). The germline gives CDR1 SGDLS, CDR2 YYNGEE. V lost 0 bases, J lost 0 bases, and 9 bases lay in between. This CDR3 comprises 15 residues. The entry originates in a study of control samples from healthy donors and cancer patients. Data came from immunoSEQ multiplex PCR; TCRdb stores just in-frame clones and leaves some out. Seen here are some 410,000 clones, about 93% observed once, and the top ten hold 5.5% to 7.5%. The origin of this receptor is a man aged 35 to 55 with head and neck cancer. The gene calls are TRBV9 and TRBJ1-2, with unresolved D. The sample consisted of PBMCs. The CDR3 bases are TGTGCCAGCAGCGTAGCAAGGGAAACTAACTATGGCTACACCTTC. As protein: CASSVARETNYGYTF.